A single sample is the source of the 23 T cell receptor beta chains below, sequenced in a study of T cells in Graves' hyperthyroidism and ophthalmopathy. Amplified regions were TCR beta CDR3 sequences from RNA transcripts. In the first-round RT-PCR of the TCR CDR3, the HTBI primer set was used. TCRdb passed the multiplex PCR reads through MiXCR, listing each CDR3 protein once. The top ten hold roughly 60% of the sample, which has about 270,000 distinct CDR3 sequences, about 20% seen once. Source material: blood. These receptors all come from a man aged 30-40 years with Graves' ophthalmopathy.

The V and J genes are TRBV3-1 and TRBJ2-1; D possibly uses TRBD1 or TRBD2 (5 bases each). V gave up 2 bases and J gave up 4 bases, with 24 bases separating them. This CDR3 contains 19 residues. The germline V gene has CDR1 LGHDT and CDR2 YNNKEL (reference sequence). CDR3 amino acids: CASSQNRDHPQIEYNEQFF. The DNA for the CDR3 is TGTGCCAGCAGCCAAAACCGGGACCACCCACAGATCGAATACAATGAGCAGTTCTTC.

The CDR3 nucleotides read TGTGCCAGCAGTTTGATTGGTAGCCCTGGAAACACCATATATTTT. Encoded protein: CASSLIGSPGNTIYF. J is TRBJ1-3 and V is TRBV28; no clear D gene. CDR3 size: 15 residues. Germline V gives CDR1 MDHEN, CDR2 SYDVKM. With 3 bases removed from V and 2 bases from J, the gap between germline ends came to 11 bases.

Ten or more counts support this clonotype. The chain employs TRBV3-1 and TRBJ2-1, with 7 bases identical to TRBD1. In germline, CDR1 is LGHDT, CDR2 YNNKEL (reference sequence). V dropped 0 bases and J dropped 0; count of bases not matched to a gene: 2. The CDR3 covers 16 residues. This CDR3 is CASSQEGQSSYNEQFF. CDR3 bases: TGTGCCAGCAGCCAAGAGGGACAGAGCTCCTACAATGAGCAGTTCTTC.

V gene TRBV6-2 or TRBV6-3 combines with J gene TRBJ1-4; D might be TRBD1 (5 bases). The germline CDR1 and CDR2 sequences are MNHEY and SVGEGT. The CDR3 totals 12 residues. Trimming removed 2 bases from V and 7 bases from J, with 5 bases in between. CDR3 sequence (DNA): TGTGCCAGCAGTTACGACAGTGAAAAACTGTTTTTT. Translation: CASSYDSEKLFF.

The chain uses TRBV6-1 and TRBJ1-6; D call uncertain. CDR3 length: 13 residues. Between the trimmed V and J ends, which lost 6 bases and 5 bases, there was a span of 8 bases. Germline V gene sequence: CDR1 MNHNS, CDR2 SASEGT. The chain's CDR3 is CASSRRNNSPLHF. The CDR3 DNA sequence: TGTGCCAGCAGCAGACGGAATAATTCACCCCTCCACTTT.

The rearrangement joins TRBV10-3 to TRBJ2-1, with a possible D match to TRBD1 (5 bases). The CDR3 has 12 amino acids. The germline CDR1 and CDR2 sequences are ENHRY and SYGVKD. The V gene lost 0 bases and the J gene lost 9 bases, with 6 bases spanning the gap. The CDR3 reads CAISESRVEQFF. In DNA form, the CDR3 reads TGTGCCATCAGTGAGTCCAGGGTTGAGCAGTTCTTC.

In its sample, this clonotype was seen once. The CDR3: CASSLGWEGHEQYF. CDR3 DNA sequence: TGCGCCAGCAGCTTGGGGTGGGAGGGCCACGAGCAGTACTTC. The chain has TRBV5-1 and TRBJ2-7, with 7 positions matching TRBD2. In germline, CDR1 is SGHRS, CDR2 YFSETQ. V lost 0 bases and J lost 5; bases outside the gene matches: 5. This CDR3 contains 14 residues.

This clonotype was counted at least ten times. The chain uses TRBV10-3 and TRBJ2-1; 10 bases are shared with TRBD1. V was clipped by 4 bases and J by 9 bases; unmatched bases: 12. CDR1 is ENHRY, CDR2 SYGVKD, per germline. CDR3 length: 16 amino acids. CDR3: CAISASGSRDRGEQFF. The DNA of the CDR3 is TGTGCCATCAGTGCGTCGGGAAGTAGGGACAGGGGTGAGCAGTTCTTC.

This clonotype was observed at least ten times. The chain carries TRBV11-2 and TRBJ1-1; D is ambiguous. CDR1 is SGHAT, CDR2 FQNNGV, per germline. The CDR3 is made up of 13 amino acids. V lost 5 bases and J 2 bases, leaving 9 bases between the germline ends. This chain's CDR3 is CASSIGLNTEAFF. CDR3 coding DNA: TGTGCCAGCAGCATCGGACTAAACACTGAAGCTTTCTTT.

The genes are TRBV9 and TRBJ1-6; D gene ambiguous. Trimming removed 4 bases from V and 7 bases from J, with 9 bases in between. There are 13 residues in the CDR3. Germline CDR1 is SGDLS and CDR2 is YYNGEE. The CDR3 spells CASSSLENSPLHF. The CDR3 nucleotides read TGTGCCAGCAGCTCCTTGGAGAATTCACCCCTCCACTTT.

V and J are TRBV4-1 and TRBJ1-5; D is ambiguous. This CDR3 region has 15 residues. The ends were cut back, 1 base at V and 4 bases at J, with 11 bases in the middle. From germline, CDR1 is MGHRA and CDR2 YSYEKL. CDR3 nucleotide sequence: TGCGCCAGCAGCCAAGGTGTGTGGGGTAATCAGCCCCAGCATTTT. Its translation: CASSQGVWGNQPQHF.

This clonotype came up many times. The V call is TRBV28, the J call TRBJ1-1; TRBD1 is a possible D gene (6 bases). This CDR3 comprises 15 residues. Germline V lookup: CDR1 MDHEN, CDR2 SYDVKM. Trimming took off 9 bases at V and 1 base at J, with 18 bases between the two ends. In DNA form, the CDR3 reads TGTGCCAGTCCCCCGGGTACAGGGAGGAACACTGAAGCTTTCTTT. Translating gives CASPPGTGRNTEAFF.

V usage is TRBV5-4 and J usage is TRBJ2-7; TRBD2 is a possible D gene (5 bases). V was cut by 4 bases and J by 3 bases, with 17 bases left in between. This CDR3 has 15 residues. Germline loops: CDR1 SGHNT, CDR2 YYREEE (reference sequence). The CDR3 bases are TGTGCCAGCAGCGACTATTGGGCGGGCAGCTACGAGCAGTACTTC. Translated: CASSDYWAGSYEQYF.

The sample holds many counts of this clonotype. The J gene is TRBJ2-1, the V gene TRBV2; TRBD2 agrees at 9 bases. The CDR3 runs 15 residues. V trimming: 4 bases; J trimming: 0 bases; junction bases outside the gene matches: 1. Germline-derived CDR1 and CDR2 are SNHLY and FYNNEI. As DNA, the CDR3 is TGTGCCAGCAGTGTGACTAGCGGCTCCTACAATGAGCAGTTCTTC. Protein sequence: CASSVTSGSYNEQFF.

The chain uses TRBV2 and TRBJ2-2; the D call may be TRBD1 or TRBD2 (5 bases each). V was trimmed by 7 bases and J by 8 bases, leaving 17 bases between them. Germline CDR1 and CDR2: SNHLY and FYNNEI. This CDR3 has 14 residues. Here the CDR3 DNA reads TGTGCCAGCAAACGGGACCCCCGGGTGGGGGAGCTGTTTTTT. Protein product: CASKRDPRVGELFF.

This clonotype turned up a few times. The chain is built from TRBV30 and TRBJ2-7; TRBD1 or TRBD2 may be the D gene (6 bases each). The CDR3 has 15 amino acids. V was shortened by 4 bases and J by 5 bases, with 21 bases between the two germline ends. Germline CDR1 reads GTSNPN; CDR2 reads SVGIG (reference sequence). Here the CDR3 reads CAWNIGGRLRDEQYF. CDR3 coding DNA: TGTGCCTGGAATATTGGGGGGCGTTTAAGGGACGAGCAGTACTTC.

This clonotype has more than one count but fewer than ten. The rearrangement uses TRBV14 and TRBJ2-1; 12 bases agree with TRBD2. The V and J ends lost 8 bases and 1 base, in that order; junction bases with no gene match: 12. Germline values: CDR1 SGHDN, CDR2 FVKESK. This CDR3 contains 18 residues. The CDR3 DNA reads TGTGCCAGCGCCCATCAGACTAGCGGGAGTGGGTCCTACAATGAGCAGTTCTTC. As protein: CASAHQTSGSGSYNEQFF.

About this clonotype itself: This may arise from a read error, as a much more abundant clone is one base away. The chain links TRBV2 to TRBJ2-1, with 9 nucleotides matching TRBD2. CDR1 SNHLY and CDR2 FYNNEI come from the germline V gene. The CDR3 runs 16 residues. The CDR3 sequence: CASSLVGTSRYNEQSF. As DNA, the CDR3 is TGTGCCAGCAGCTTAGTGGGGACTAGCCGCTACAATGAGCAGTCCTTC.

The chain has TRBV18 and TRBJ2-5, with D possibly matching TRBD2 (5 bases). The CDR3 totals 16 residues. CDR1 and CDR2 from the germline V gene are KGHSH and LQKENI. Trimming shortened V by 1 base and J by 2 bases, and 14 bases separated the two germline ends. CDR3 residues: CASSPLSAAEQETQYF. CDR3 nucleotides: TGTGCCAGCTCACCACTCAGTGCAGCGGAGCAAGAGACCCAGTACTTC.

This clonotype has just a few counts. The rearrangement links TRBV19 to TRBJ2-7; D possibly uses TRBD1 or TRBD2 (5 bases each). This CDR3 comprises 11 residues. V was pared by 3 bases and J by 5 bases, with 5 bases between. Germline V CDR1 and CDR2: LNHDA, SQIVND (reference sequence). The CDR3 nucleotides are TGTGCCAGTAGTATGGGGGACGAGCAGTACTTC. Encoded protein: CASSMGDEQYF. Drawing the rest from reference TRBV19 and TRBJ2-7, the complete variable domain is DGGITQSPKYLFRKEGQNVTLSCEQNLNHDAMYWYRQDPGQGLRLIYYSQIVNDFQKGDIAEGYSVSREKKESFPLTVTSAQKNPTAFYLCASSMGDEQYFGPGTRLTVT.

The gene calls are TRBV5-1 and TRBJ2-3; D call uncertain. This CDR3 comprises 15 residues. In germline, CDR1 is SGHRS, CDR2 YFSETQ. V shed 4 bases and J shed 5 bases, with 17 bases lying between them. The CDR3 region has the DNA TGCGCCAGCAGCAGACGTTGGGCCCCTGAAGATACGCAGTATTTT. Protein: CASSRRWAPEDTQYF.

This clonotype was observed many times. CDR3 sequence: CASSLRGSWQPQHF. Written as DNA, the CDR3 is TGTGCCAGCAGTTTACGAGGATCGTGGCAGCCCCAGCATTTT. This sequence joins TRBV28 and TRBJ1-5; D not resolved. Germline CDR1 and CDR2: MDHEN and SYDVKM. The CDR3 consists of 14 residues. V dropped 2 bases and J dropped 7 bases, with 12 bases sitting between them. The full variable domain, with the rest looked up from reference TRBV28 and TRBJ1-5, is DVKVTQSSRYLVKRTGEKVFLECVQDMDHENMFWYRQDPGLGLRLIYFSYDVKMKEKGDIPEGYSVSREKKERFSLILESASTNQTSMYLCASSLRGSWQPQHFGDGTRLSIL.

This clonotype was recorded many times. The V call is TRBV12-3 or TRBV12-4, the J call TRBJ2-1; 11 bases agree with TRBD1. The CDR3 sequence is 17 residues long. V gave up 2 bases and J gave up 2 bases; unmatched junction bases: 5. The CDR3, as DNA: TGTGCCAGCAGTTTAACACGGACAGGGGGCGCCTACAATGAGCAGTTCTTC. It is translated as CASSLTRTGGAYNEQFF.